This TCR beta chain was found in a study of shared clonotypes between healthy human individuals. Trimming removed 5 bases at V and 2 bases at J, with 12 bases between. The germline V gene encodes CDR1 MNHNY and CDR2 SVGAGI (reference sequence). The CDR3 is made up of 14 amino acids. Assay used: immunoSEQ multiplex PCR; TCRdb lists only in-frame clones, some missing. The sample yields 1.5 million to 2.5 million clones, roughly 95% seen once. CD45RO-negative CD8 cells positively selected for CCR7 made up the naive population, which excluded terminally differentiated effector memory CD45RA+ cells. The origin of this receptor is a man aged 18-30 years in good health. The source material was naive CD8+ T cells sorted from blood. The genes are TRBV6-6 and TRBJ1-1; D not resolved. The CDR3 loop is CASSGKAANTEAFF. In DNA, the CDR3 is TGTGCCAGCAGTGGTAAAGCTGCAAACACTGAAGCTTTCTTT.